The entry below gives a single TCR beta chain sequence along with its context. Its specificity is unknown. V was clipped by 8 bases and J by 7 bases, with 21 bases between them. The CDR3 loop spans 14 amino acids. The germline V gene encodes CDR1 MNHNY and CDR2 SVGAGI (reference sequence). Whereas donors were nominally healthy upon sampling, unrecorded immune exposures were probable. PCR amplification relied on 60 Vbeta primers (plus 13 Jbeta primers). The data were produced by immunoSEQ multiplex PCR, yet TCRdb's version contains in-frame clones alone and is incomplete. The profile shows 110,000 to 150,000 clones, about four fifths of them singletons. These data belong to a study of cytomegalovirus exposure and HLA in healthy donors. Study conclusions and caveats: Links to common viral pathogens appeared, in a later analysis, for several of the most significant clusters. According to an earlier analysis, most TCR beta V segments yielded productive rearrangements about 90% or about 30% of the time. According to the study, roughly 160 TCR beta chains were cytomegalovirus-associated.

The chain uses TRBV6-6 and TRBJ2-7; D is possibly TRBD1 (5 bases). The sequenced sample was PBMCs. This clonotype was sampled from a man aged 35-49 years in good health and CMV-seropositive. CDR3 protein: CASLRRGRSWEQYF. In DNA form, the CDR3 reads TGTGCCAGCCTTAGAAGGGGCCGGAGTTGGGAGCAGTACTTC.